One and the same sample provided the 26 T cell receptor beta chains below, sequenced in a study of control samples from healthy donors and cancer patients. Sequenced by immunoSEQ multiplex PCR; TCRdb stores in-frame clones only, minus some. The table lists roughly 120,000 clones, approximately 93% of them singletons, with 7.8% in the top ten. Sequences were obtained from blood. The receptors were gathered from a woman aged 18-30 years in good health.

The J gene is TRBJ1-5, the V gene TRBV10-3; TRBD1 matches 7 bases. This CDR3 is 17 amino acids long. The V gene's germline CDR1 is ENHRY and CDR2 SYGVKD. Unmatched junction bases numbered 7, after V lost 2 bases and J lost 0 bases. Here the CDR3 reads CAISEPRQGTSNQPQHF. The CDR3 DNA follows: TGTGCCATCAGTGAGCCCCGACAGGGAACTAGCAATCAGCCCCAGCATTTT.

This clone was counted once. The V gene is TRBV28, the J gene TRBJ1-3, with unresolved D. The CDR3 contains 14 residues. CDR1 and CDR2 (germline): MDHEN, SYDVKM. The V gene lost 8 bases and the J gene lost 0 bases, with 11 bases spanning the gap. CDR3 nucleotides: TGTGCCAGCCGGACGGCGAGCTCTGGAAACACCATATATTTT. Its translation: CASRTASSGNTIYF.

The chain employs TRBV7-8 and TRBJ1-1; 7 bases agree with TRBD1. The CDR3 covers 15 residues. Germline V lookup: CDR1 SGHVS, CDR2 FQNEAQ. With V trimmed by 5 bases and J by 3 bases, 9 bases remained unmatched. The CDR3 reads CASSHPTGRDTEAFF. CDR3 nucleotides: TGTGCCAGCAGCCATCCGACAGGGAGGGACACTGAAGCTTTCTTT.

This rearrangement joins TRBV19 to TRBJ1-1, with 10 bases aligning to TRBD1. This CDR3 contains 17 residues. V shed 4 bases, J shed 1 base, and the junction held 9 bases outside the gene matches. The V gene's germline CDR1 is LNHDA and CDR2 SQIVND (reference sequence). The CDR3: CASSTGDRGMRNTEAFF. The CDR3 DNA follows: TGTGCCAGTAGTACCGGGGACAGGGGCATGAGGAACACTGAAGCTTTCTTT.

The chain has TRBV11-3 and TRBJ2-3; a possible D gene is TRBD2 (5 bases). The germline V gene encodes CDR1 SGHNT and CDR2 YENEEA. Trimming shortened V by 1 base and J by 2 bases, and 7 bases separated the two germline ends. This CDR3 has 14 residues. DNA for the CDR3: TGTGCCAGCAGCTTAGGCGGGTTCACAGATACGCAGTATTTT. Translated, it gives CASSLGGFTDTQYF. The whole variable domain, remainder taken from reference TRBV11-3 and TRBJ2-3, is EAGVVQSPRYKIIEKKQPVAFWCNPISGHNTLYWYLQNLGQGPELLIRYENEEAVDDSQLPKDRFSAERLKGVDSTLKIQPAELGDSAVYLCASSLGGFTDTQYFGPGTRLTVL.

This clone showed up just a few times. The V and J genes are TRBV11-2 and TRBJ2-5; a possible D gene is TRBD1 (6 bases). The CDR3 runs to 14 residues. Trimming stripped 7 bases from V and 1 base from J, with 13 bases between. Germline CDR1 reads SGHAT; CDR2 reads FQNNGV. The CDR3 reads CASKPGHPQETQYF. CDR3 DNA sequence: TGTGCCAGCAAACCGGGACACCCCCAAGAGACCCAGTACTTC.

The chain recombines TRBV3-1 (or the pseudogene TRBV3-2) with TRBJ1-2, with D unclear. Trimming left V 3 bases short and J 3 bases short, with 11 bases between. The CDR3 length is 14 residues. The V gene's germline CDR1 is LGHDT and CDR2 YNNKEL (reference sequence). In nucleotides, the CDR3 is TGTGCCAGCAGCCACAGTAGTCAGCACTATGGCTACACCTTC. This codes for CASSHSSQHYGYTF.

The rearrangement joins TRBV5-6 to TRBJ2-5; no clear D gene. The CDR3 runs to 11 residues. Germline-derived CDR1 and CDR2 are SGHDT and YYEEEE. V lost 0 bases to trimming and J lost 7 bases, with 4 bases between them. The CDR3 DNA sequence: TGTGCCAGCAGCTTGGTGGGGACCCAGTACTTC. Protein sequence: CASSLVGTQYF.

DNA of the CDR3: TGTGCCTGGAGTGGGCTGGGGGGCACAGATACGCAGTATTTT. This codes for CAWSGLGGTDTQYF. The chain joins TRBV30 to TRBJ2-3; D is tentatively TRBD1 or TRBD2 (5 bases each). Trimming removed 1 base at V and 1 base at J, with 9 bases between. The CDR3 is made up of 14 amino acids. Germline CDR1 reads GTSNPN; CDR2 reads SVGIG (reference sequence).

The V call is TRBV30, the J call TRBJ2-3; TRBD1 or TRBD2 may be the D gene (5 bases each). The CDR3 contains 14 residues. Germline CDR1 is GTSNPN and CDR2 is SVGIG (reference sequence). The germline V and J ends were trimmed by 0 bases and 2 bases, with 9 bases remaining between them. CDR3 residues: CAWSVGTNTDTQYF. The CDR3 region has the DNA TGTGCCTGGAGTGTAGGGACCAACACAGATACGCAGTATTTT.

This clone was seen only once. This chain links TRBV24-1 with TRBJ2-6; D unclear. Trimming stripped 5 bases from V and 0 bases from J, with 7 bases between. The CDR3 runs to 15 residues. The germline gives CDR1 KGHDR, CDR2 SFDVKD. In DNA form, the CDR3 reads TGTGCCACCAGTGGCTCGTCCTCTGGGGCCAACGTCCTGACTTTC. Protein: CATSGSSSGANVLTF.

The chain has TRBV15 and TRBJ2-1, with 11 nucleotides matching TRBD2. The germline gives CDR1 LNHNV, CDR2 YYDKDF (reference sequence). V lost 3 bases and J lost 7; bases outside the gene matches: 8. This CDR3 comprises 16 residues. The DNA for the CDR3 is TGTGCCACCAGCAGGAAGACTAGCGGGAAGTCGAATGAGCAGTTCTTC. This translates into CATSRKTSGKSNEQFF.

V and J are TRBV7-2 and TRBJ1-2, with D unresolved. Germline V gene sequence: CDR1 SGHTA, CDR2 FQGNSA. This CDR3 is 14 amino acids long. V lost 4 bases, J lost 1 base, and 10 bases lay in between. The CDR3 DNA reads as TGTGCCAGCAGCTCCTACTCTGATAACTATGGCTACACCTTC. This translates into CASSSYSDNYGYTF.

This chain uses TRBV12-5 with TRBJ1-2; 8 nucleotides agree with TRBD1. The CDR3 runs 11 residues. From germline, CDR1 is LGHNT and CDR2 FRNRAP. Germline trimming cut 6 bases from V and 8 bases from J; bases unmatched to any gene: 2. CDR3 residues: CASGDRAGYTF. The CDR3 DNA reads TGTGCTAGTGGGGACAGGGCGGGCTACACCTTC.

The chain has TRBV24-1 and TRBJ2-7; 10 nucleotides align to TRBD2. CDR1 and CDR2 from the germline V gene are KGHDR and SFDVKD. After removal of 7 bases from V and 0 bases from J, the junction contained 5 bases not matched to a gene. The CDR3 spans 15 residues. This CDR3 is CATSPSGRDSYEQYF. As DNA, the CDR3 is TGTGCCACCAGCCCTAGCGGGAGAGACTCCTACGAGCAGTACTTC.

The chain couples TRBV7-6 to TRBJ2-1, with 7 positions matching TRBD1. CDR3 length: 16 amino acids. The trim removed 5 bases at V and 3 bases at J, leaving 10 bases unmatched. From germline, CDR1 is SGHVS and CDR2 FNYEAQ. The CDR3 here is CASSLLGAGGYNEQFF. The CDR3 bases are TGTGCCAGCAGCCTACTAGGGGCAGGGGGCTACAATGAGCAGTTCTTC.

The V and J genes are TRBV28 and TRBJ1-2, with a weak D call TRBD1 (5 bases). The germline V gene has CDR1 MDHEN and CDR2 SYDVKM. V lost 3 bases, J lost 4 bases, and 9 bases lay in between. The CDR3 length is 13 residues. CDR3 loop: CASSFFQGYGYTF. In DNA form, the CDR3 reads TGTGCCAGCAGTTTTTTTCAGGGCTATGGCTACACCTTC.

Only one count was recorded for this clone. The V and J genes are TRBV24-1 and TRBJ1-2; 8 bases align to TRBD1. Trimming took 2 bases from V and 8 from J; bases not matched to a gene: 9. Germline V gives CDR1 KGHDR, CDR2 SFDVKD. The CDR3 is 15 residues long. In DNA form, the CDR3 reads TGTGCCACCAGTGATTCGAAGACAGGGGCACAGGGCTACACCTTC. This translates into CATSDSKTGAQGYTF.

The rearrangement uses TRBV24-1 and TRBJ2-5; D tentatively fits TRBD1 or TRBD2 (6 bases each). This CDR3 region has 15 residues. Trimming cost V 6 bases and J 0 bases, with 13 bases left between them. Germline CDR1 KGHDR, CDR2 SFDVKD. The CDR3 loop is CATSRRGDYQETQYF. The DNA of the CDR3 is TGTGCCACCAGTAGAAGGGGGGACTACCAAGAGACCCAGTACTTC.

The chain links TRBV29-1 to TRBJ2-1; 11 bases agree with TRBD2. The CDR3 spans 18 residues. From germline, CDR1 is SQVTM and CDR2 ANQGSEA. V trimming: 3 bases; J trimming: 9 bases; junction bases outside the gene matches: 19. DNA of the CDR3: TGCAGCGTTGATATTCGTCTGGCCATAGCGGGAGGGCCGGGTGAGCAGTTCTTC. Translating it yields CSVDIRLAIAGGPGEQFF.

Concerning this clone: A read error may produce the germline difference seen at one junction end. The rearrangement links TRBV4-3 to TRBJ2-6; a possible D gene is TRBD2 (7 bases). The CDR3 has 19 amino acids. CDR1 and CDR2 from the germline V gene are LGHNA and YSLEER. The CDR3 loop is CASSQDIRGGSSEANVLTF. CDR3 coding DNA: TGCGCCAGCAGCCAAGATATAAGGGGGGGTAGCTCTGAGGCCAACGTCCTGACTTTC.

The chain uses TRBV7-3 and TRBJ2-2, with D perhaps TRBD2 (5 bases). Germline V CDR1 and CDR2: SGHTA, FQGTGA. Trimming removed 8 bases at V and 2 bases at J, with 9 bases between. The CDR3 contains 13 residues. The CDR3 is CASGRANTGELFF. The CDR3 bases are TGTGCCAGCGGGCGGGCTAACACCGGGGAGCTGTTTTTT.

CDR3 protein: CASSPRLAGDSGANVLTF. The CDR3 bases are TGCGCCAGCAGCCCCAGACTAGCGGGCGACTCTGGGGCCAACGTCCTGACTTTC. The J gene is TRBJ2-6, the V gene TRBV5-1; 10 bases map to TRBD2. Losses at the gene ends were 4 bases for V and 0 bases for J; bases not matched to a gene: 7. CDR3 length equals 18 residues. CDR1 SGHRS and CDR2 YFSETQ come from the germline V gene.

V gene TRBV4-3 combines with J gene TRBJ2-7; no clear D gene. There are 15 residues in the CDR3. The germline V gene encodes CDR1 LGHNA and CDR2 YSLEER. Trimming took 1 base from V and 0 from J, leaving 10 bases between them. CDR3 DNA sequence: TGCGCCAGCAGCCAAGTAAAAGGCAACTCCTACGAGCAGTACTTC. Translation gives CASSQVKGNSYEQYF.

Written as DNA, the CDR3 is TGTGCCAGCAGCCGAAATAAAGGCGGGGGGCCCCTCATGAACACTGAAGCTTTCTTT. Encoded protein: CASSRNKGGGPLMNTEAFF. The chain is built from TRBV5-5 and TRBJ1-1, with D possibly being TRBD1 (6 bases). Germline CDR1 and CDR2: SGHKS and YYEKEE (reference sequence). V lost 4 bases and J lost 0, with 25 bases in between. CDR3 length: 19 residues.

The chain is built from TRBV25-1 and TRBJ2-3; TRBD1 aligns across 8 bases. The CDR3 is 14 amino acids. J was trimmed by 5 bases and V by 4 bases; bases with no gene match: 5. CDR1 is MGHDK, CDR2 SYGVNS, per germline. The CDR3, as DNA: TGTGCCAGCAGTGGTCGGGACAGGTTAGATACGCAGTATTTT. It codes for CASSGRDRLDTQYF.